Shown below are 25 T cell receptor beta chains from a single sample sequenced in a study of blood T cell repertoires in COVID-19. Assay used: immunoSEQ multiplex PCR; TCRdb lists only in-frame clones, some missing. The profile covers 110,000 to 150,000 clones, with 80% to 90% appearing a single time and 2.5% to 3% taken by the ten largest. The sequenced sample was peripheral blood. Every receptor here comes from a man between 60 and 70 years old with active or convalescent COVID-19.

V gene TRBV29-1 combines with J gene TRBJ2-1; the match to TRBD2 covers 9 bases. Germline CDR1 is SQVTM and CDR2 is ANQGSEA. With 6 bases clipped from V and 0 bases from J, the junction kept 12 bases outside the gene matches. The CDR3 covers 17 residues. CDR3 protein: CSVGGASGVSSYNEQFF. CDR3 coding DNA: TGCAGCGTCGGGGGGGCTAGCGGGGTAAGCTCCTACAATGAGCAGTTCTTC.

The chain couples TRBV6-2 or TRBV6-3 to TRBJ2-7; 11 bases are shared with TRBD2. V lost 2 bases, J lost 6 bases, and 9 bases stayed unmatched. CDR1 and CDR2 (germline): MNHEY, SVGEGT. The CDR3 contains 16 residues. CDR3 DNA sequence: TGTGCCAGCAGTTACCGACTAGCGGGGTCCGGGCTCGAGCAGTACTTC. Protein: CASSYRLAGSGLEQYF.

The chain couples TRBV19 to TRBJ2-1; 11 bases are a match to TRBD2. The V gene end was trimmed by 4 bases and the J gene end by 7 bases; junction bases not matched to a gene: 12. This CDR3 region has 17 residues. Germline lookup yields CDR1 LNHDA and CDR2 SQIVND (reference sequence). CDR3 amino acids: CASSNRLAGPVINEQFF. Here the CDR3 DNA reads TGTGCCAGTAGTAACCGACTAGCGGGACCGGTCATAAATGAGCAGTTCTTC. The full variable domain, its missing parts supplied by reference TRBV19 and TRBJ2-1, is DGGITQSPKYLFRKEGQNVTLSCEQNLNHDAMYWYRQDPGQGLRLIYYSQIVNDFQKGDIAEGYSVSREKKESFPLTVTSAQKNPTAFYLCASSNRLAGPVINEQFFGPGTRLTVL.

This sequence joins TRBV4-2 and TRBJ2-1; TRBD2 is a possible D gene (6 bases). The V end was cut by 0 bases, the J end by 0 bases, with 15 bases between. This CDR3 contains 18 residues. Germline V CDR1 and CDR2: LGHNA, YNFKEQ. The CDR3, as DNA: TGTGCCAGCAGCCAAGATTCCCAGCGGGCCAGCTCCTACAATGAGCAGTTCTTC. Translated, it gives CASSQDSQRASSYNEQFF.

The chain joins TRBV13 to TRBJ1-1; 10 bases line up with TRBD1. The CDR3 totals 16 residues. Germline V lookup: CDR1 PRHDT, CDR2 FYEKMQ (reference sequence). The J segment lost 4 bases and the V segment lost 2 bases, leaving 7 bases of the junction unmatched. DNA of the CDR3: TGTGCCAGCAGCTTAAGACAGGGGGCGGCCGCCACTGAAGCTTTCTTT. This encodes CASSLRQGAAATEAFF. The full variable domain, rest sourced from reference TRBV13 and TRBJ1-1, is AAGVIQSPRHLIKEKRETATLKCYPIPRHDTVYWYQQGPGQDPQFLISFYEKMQSDKGSIPDRFSAQQFSDYHSELNMSSLELGDSALYFCASSLRQGAAATEAFFGQGTRLTVV.

The rearrangement uses TRBV5-6 and TRBJ2-3, with D maybe TRBD1 (5 bases). Trimming took 4 bases from V and 0 from J, leaving 12 bases between them. CDR1 SGHDT and CDR2 YYEEEE come from the germline V gene. The CDR3 covers 15 residues. The DNA for the CDR3 is TGTGCCAGCAGCACGTTGGGGCCCAGCACAGATACGCAGTATTTT. The encoded protein is CASSTLGPSTDTQYF.

This sequence joins TRBV19 and TRBJ2-2; maybe TRBD2 (6 bases). Trimming removed 5 bases at V and 3 bases at J, with 16 bases between. CDR1 is LNHDA, CDR2 SQIVND, per germline (reference sequence). The CDR3 has 16 residues. DNA of the CDR3: TGTGCCAGTAGTGGCGGGGTCCGCCCCGACACCGGGGAGCTGTTTTTT. It translates to CASSGGVRPDTGELFF.

This sequence joins TRBV27 and TRBJ1-6; 8 bases agree with TRBD1. CDR1 is MNHEY, CDR2 SMNVEV, per germline (reference sequence). This CDR3 spans 13 amino acids. The J segment lost 10 bases and the V segment lost 6 bases, leaving 5 bases of the junction unmatched. The CDR3 nucleotides read TGTGCCAGCAGCTTGGACAGGGAGTCACCCCTCCACTTT. This encodes CASSLDRESPLHF.

V and J are TRBV7-2 and TRBJ2-7; no clear D. Looked up from germline, CDR1 is SGHTA and CDR2 is FQGNSA. Trimming cost V 2 bases and J 0 bases, with 8 bases left between them. The CDR3 is made up of 14 amino acids. For the CDR3, the DNA is TGTGCCAGCAGCTTAAGCCGGAGCTCCTACGAGCAGTACTTC. This gives the protein CASSLSRSSYEQYF.

The V gene is TRBV7-3, the J gene TRBJ2-5; a weak D match, TRBD1 (5 bases). The V end lost 4 bases, the J end lost 5 bases, and 8 bases lay between the germline ends. This CDR3 comprises 12 residues. CDR1 is SGHTA, CDR2 FQGTGA, per germline. The chain's CDR3 is CASSSNRETQYF. The CDR3 DNA follows: TGTGCCAGCAGCTCAAACAGGGAGACCCAGTACTTC.

The chain uses TRBV5-4 and TRBJ2-1; TRBD2 agrees at 14 bases. CDR1 is SGHNT, CDR2 YYREEE, per germline (reference sequence). The V segment lost 2 bases and the J segment 9 bases; nucleotides outside the gene matches: 4. There are 15 residues in the CDR3. The CDR3 DNA reads TGTGCCAGCAGCTTAACCGGGACTAGCGGGGGTGAGCAGTTCTTC. Its translation is CASSLTGTSGGEQFF.

There are a few counts of this clone. This rearrangement joins TRBV11-2 to TRBJ1-5, with D possibly TRBD1 on 6 matching bases. Germline CDR1 and CDR2: SGHAT and FQNNGV. This CDR3 contains 15 residues. V was trimmed by 2 bases and J by 2 bases, leaving 10 bases between them. CDR3 bases: TGTGCCAGCAGCTTAACTTCAGGGGGCAATCAGCCCCAGCATTTT. Residues: CASSLTSGGNQPQHF.

This sequence joins TRBV6-2 or TRBV6-3 and TRBJ2-7, with TRBD1 as a possible D gene (5 bases). This CDR3 has 14 residues. The V gene lost 2 bases and the J gene lost 3 bases, with 11 bases spanning the gap. Germline lookup yields CDR1 MNHEY and CDR2 SVGEGT. The CDR3 nucleotides are TGTGCCAGCAGTTACGTGGGGCTAGGCTACGAGCAGTACTTC. It encodes CASSYVGLGYEQYF.

This clone is a singleton in its sample. V usage is TRBV7-3 and J usage is TRBJ2-5; no clear D gene. This CDR3 has 13 residues. The germline CDR1 and CDR2 sequences are SGHTA and FQGTGA. Trimming took off 2 bases at V and 1 base at J, with 5 bases between the two ends. This chain's CDR3 is CASSLLAQETQYF. CDR3 nucleotide sequence: TGTGCCAGCAGCTTATTGGCCCAAGAGACCCAGTACTTC.

CDR3 coding DNA: TGTGCCAGTAGTATGAGGGCTACAGGACTAGCGAGCCAGCCCTCCTACAATGAGCAGTTCTTC. This translates into CASSMRATGLASQPSYNEQFF. The V and J genes are TRBV19 and TRBJ2-1; 9 nucleotides line up with TRBD2. Germline values: CDR1 LNHDA, CDR2 SQIVND (reference sequence). V was pared by 3 bases and J by 0 bases, with 18 bases of the junction left unmatched. This CDR3 contains 21 residues.

The genes are TRBV7-3 and TRBJ2-3; D is perhaps TRBD1 (5 bases). This CDR3 comprises 13 residues. CDR1 and CDR2 from the germline V gene are SGHTA and FQGTGA. Trimming removed 0 bases from V and 6 bases from J, with 7 bases in between. CDR3 in amino acids: CASSLTGPDTQYF. CDR3 coding DNA: TGTGCCAGCAGCTTAACGGGGCCCGATACGCAGTATTTT. The complete variable domain, with remaining parts taken from reference TRBV7-3 and TRBJ2-3, reads GAGVSQTPSNKVTEKGKYVELRCDPISGHTALYWYRQSLGQGPEFLIYFQGTGAADDSGLPNDRFFAVRPEGSVSTLKIQRTERGDSAVYLCASSLTGPDTQYFGPGTRLTVL.

The chain employs TRBV11-2 and TRBJ2-5; D is perhaps TRBD1 (6 bases). Germline values: CDR1 SGHAT, CDR2 FQNNGV. Trimming cost V 5 bases and J 4 bases, with 17 bases left between them. The CDR3 has 15 residues. The CDR3 is CASSQGLGVRETQYF. The CDR3 nucleotides are TGTGCCAGCAGCCAGGGGCTGGGGGTGAGAGAGACCCAGTACTTC.

The rearrangement links TRBV5-1 to TRBJ2-3, with 13 nucleotides matching TRBD2. V was pared by 2 bases and J by 2 bases, with 8 bases of the junction left unmatched. The CDR3 length is 18 residues. Germline V gives CDR1 SGHRS, CDR2 YFSETQ. This chain's CDR3 is CASSFPPGLAGNTDTQYF. CDR3 in DNA: TGCGCCAGCAGCTTCCCACCGGGACTAGCGGGAAACACAGATACGCAGTATTTT.

J is TRBJ2-2 and V is TRBV7-2; 9 bases align to TRBD1. The V gene end was trimmed by 0 bases and the J gene end by 6 bases; junction bases not matched to a gene: 5. CDR1 and CDR2 (germline): SGHTA, FQGNSA. CDR3 length equals 16 residues. CDR3 sequence: CASSLALGQGPGELFF. The CDR3 nucleotides read TGTGCCAGCAGCTTAGCCCTGGGACAGGGCCCCGGGGAGCTGTTTTTT.

J is TRBJ1-6 and V is TRBV5-4, with D uncertain. With 4 bases removed from V and 14 bases from J, the gap between germline ends came to 19 bases. The germline CDR1 and CDR2 sequences are SGHNT and YYREEE (reference sequence). This CDR3 spans 14 amino acids. The CDR3, as DNA: TGTGCCAGCAGCCCGGGAGGGCCCCAAATCACCCTCCACTTT. Protein: CASSPGGPQITLHF.

The chain recombines TRBV20-1 with TRBJ2-1, with 8 bases that match TRBD2. Losses at the gene ends were 3 bases for V and 5 bases for J; bases not matched to a gene: 6. This CDR3 spans 14 amino acids. Germline-derived CDR1 and CDR2 are DFQATT and SNEGSKA (reference sequence). The DNA for the CDR3 is TGCAGTGCTAGTATAGCGGGGCTCAACAATGAGCAGTTCTTC. It specifies CSASIAGLNNEQFF.

The J gene is TRBJ2-7, the V gene TRBV28, with D unresolved. CDR3 length: 13 amino acids. Trimming pared 5 bases from V and 2 bases from J, leaving 10 bases between. CDR1 MDHEN and CDR2 SYDVKM come from the germline V gene. The CDR3 DNA is TGTGCCAGCAGTCCCCACACTACCTACGAGCAGTACTTC. Translating it yields CASSPHTTYEQYF.

The chain has TRBV27 and TRBJ2-7; possible D gene TRBD2, 6 bases. Germline loops: CDR1 MNHEY, CDR2 SMNVEV (reference sequence). V gave up 5 bases and J gave up 0 bases, with 17 bases separating them. This CDR3 is built from 16 residues. CDR3 amino acids: CASSRARDANSYEQYF. Here the CDR3 DNA reads TGTGCCAGCAGTAGAGCGCGGGACGCCAACTCCTACGAGCAGTACTTC.

The chain carries TRBV30 and TRBJ2-7; D is unresolved. V lost 5 bases and J lost 3, with 5 bases in between. The CDR3 consists of 10 residues. The germline V gene has CDR1 GTSNPN and CDR2 SVGIG (reference sequence). The CDR3 is CAWAGYEQYF. CDR3 in DNA: TGTGCCTGGGCCGGCTACGAGCAGTACTTC.

The chain has TRBV3-1 (or the pseudogene TRBV3-2) and TRBJ2-1; TRBD2 matches 8 bases. The CDR3 is 16 residues long. After removal of 4 bases from V and 4 bases from J, the junction contained 9 bases not matched to a gene. Per the germline V gene, CDR1 is LGHDT and CDR2 is YNNKEL (reference sequence). The CDR3 loop is CASSLKASGPYNEQFF. The CDR3 DNA is TGTGCCAGCAGCCTAAAAGCTAGCGGGCCATACAATGAGCAGTTCTTC.